This T cell receptor (beta chain) was obtained from a study of blood T cell repertoires in COVID-19. On the study more broadly: There were acute and convalescent COVID-19 samples, and they came from the United States, Italy and Spain.

Profiling relied on immunoSEQ multiplex PCR, and the TCRdb table lists in-frame clones only, not all of them. The sample lists about 130,000 clones, under 85% occurring once. V lost 2 bases and J lost 2; bases outside the gene matches: 6. The CDR3 totals 15 residues. Germline V CDR1 and CDR2: SGHRS, YFSETQ. Participant age was roughly 18 to 89 years, and participants resided in roughly 24 US areas. In Cohort 3, a recovered donor had either two negative PCRs, clearance, or symptom resolution. This clone has only a few counts. The sequencing sample was made of PBMCs or T cells enriched from blood (not recorded which). The sequence came from a man in his thirties or forties who had recovered from COVID-19. This chain uses TRBV5-1 with TRBJ2-7; 8 bases map to TRBD1. CDR3 sequence reads: CASSFTGTGAYEQYF. The CDR3 DNA sequence: TGCGCCAGCAGCTTCACCGGGACAGGAGCCTACGAGCAGTACTTC.